This is a list of T cell receptor beta chains from one sample in a study of CD8+ T cells in alopecia areata. Sequenced by immunoSEQ multiplex PCR; TCRdb stores in-frame clones only, minus some. This sample has over 200,000 clones; around three fifths occur once, and the top ten carry around 0.44%. The sample in question was CD4+ T cells sorted from blood, obtained at week 0. These receptors were taken from a human donor with alopecia areata. CDR3s include the opening cysteine and the closing phenylalanine or tryptophan. The D gene is left open where the match is weak. Only some rows state a clone size, as once, few, many or a class for expanded clones.

cdr3_length: 17; v_call: TRBV18; d_call: -; clone_size: few; j_call: TRBJ1-2; cdr3_aa: CASSPPRAGGANYGYTF
cdr3_length: 14; v_call: TRBV6-1; d_call: -; clone_size: -; j_call: TRBJ2-7; cdr3_aa: CASHMDNLAYEQYF
cdr3_length: 13; v_call: TRBV19; d_call: TRBD1; clone_size: few; j_call: TRBJ1-2; cdr3_aa: CASTETGNHGYTF
cdr3_length: 14; v_call: TRBV19; d_call: TRBD1; clone_size: few; j_call: TRBJ1-2; cdr3_aa: CASRADRISYGYTF
cdr3_length: 14; v_call: TRBV5-1; d_call: -; clone_size: -; j_call: TRBJ2-2; cdr3_aa: CASIPGQNTGELFF
cdr3_length: 16; v_call: TRBV5-1; d_call: TRBD1; clone_size: few; j_call: TRBJ2-5; cdr3_aa: CASSSTHTGGGETQYF
cdr3_length: 18; v_call: TRBV4-1; d_call: TRBD2; clone_size: -; j_call: TRBJ2-5; cdr3_aa: CASSLLAGGPATQETQYF
cdr3_length: 14; v_call: TRBV10-2; d_call: TRBD2; clone_size: -; j_call: TRBJ2-7; cdr3_aa: CASTGGGGVYEQYF
cdr3_length: 17; v_call: TRBV7-9; d_call: -; clone_size: once; j_call: TRBJ2-6; cdr3_aa: CASSLKRGGSGANVLTF
cdr3_length: 13; v_call: TRBV29-1; d_call: -; clone_size: -; j_call: TRBJ1-2; cdr3_aa: CSVEVQVNYGYTF
cdr3_length: 12; v_call: TRBV29-1; d_call: -; clone_size: -; j_call: TRBJ1-2; cdr3_aa: CSVVWGARGYTF
cdr3_length: 17; v_call: TRBV11-2; d_call: -; clone_size: -; j_call: TRBJ1-5; cdr3_aa: CASSTSPRGSINQPQHF
cdr3_length: 15; v_call: TRBV30; d_call: TRBD2; clone_size: -; j_call: TRBJ2-1; cdr3_aa: CAWSGTRGTYNEQFF
cdr3_length: 11; v_call: TRBV2; d_call: -; clone_size: few; j_call: TRBJ1-2; cdr3_aa: CASSGQIGYTF
cdr3_length: 15; v_call: TRBV11-2; d_call: TRBD2; clone_size: -; j_call: TRBJ2-7; cdr3_aa: CASSLGTSGIYEQYF
cdr3_length: 13; v_call: TRBV9; d_call: -; clone_size: -; j_call: TRBJ1-2; cdr3_aa: CASSPPSHYGYTF
cdr3_length: 11; v_call: TRBV20-1; d_call: -; clone_size: few; j_call: TRBJ2-5; cdr3_aa: CSARIQETQYF
cdr3_length: 12; v_call: TRBV6-5; d_call: -; clone_size: few; j_call: TRBJ2-1; cdr3_aa: CASSPPGAEQFF
cdr3_length: 16; v_call: TRBV4-2; d_call: TRBD1; clone_size: -; j_call: TRBJ1-2; cdr3_aa: CASSPPTAGQFYGYTF
cdr3_length: 12; v_call: TRBV29-1; d_call: -; clone_size: few; j_call: TRBJ2-5; cdr3_aa: CSVAGTGETQYF
cdr3_length: 15; v_call: TRBV7-9; d_call: -; clone_size: -; j_call: TRBJ1-4; cdr3_aa: CASSPSTGSNEKLFF
cdr3_length: 17; v_call: TRBV7-8; d_call: TRBD2; clone_size: -; j_call: TRBJ2-3; cdr3_aa: CASSPRTSGWGADTQYF